Following are 7 T cell receptor beta chains from one sample sequenced in a study of cytomegalovirus exposure and HLA in healthy donors (dated by TCRdb to the late 2010s). Library preparation employed the immunoSEQ multiplex PCR assay. For the multiplex PCR, a mixture combining 60 forward primers for TCR Vbeta segments and 13 reverse primers for TCR Jbeta segments was used. TCRdb mirrors the immuneACCESS table, restricted to in-frame sequences. Some clones are absent from its copies; in checked studies, under half trace to an unresolved V gene, and the reason for the others is unknown. The sample table lists fewer than 200,000 clones, about 81% of them with a count of one. The ten largest clones capture 1.5% of the sample. Sequencing used PBMCs. The receptors derive from a girl between 5 and 17 years old in good health and CMV-seropositive.

The gene calls are TRBV28 and TRBJ1-2, with D possibly being TRBD1 (6 bases). The CDR3 has 16 residues. The V and J ends lost 1 base and 5 bases respectively, with 17 bases between them. Germline CDR1 MDHEN, CDR2 SYDVKM. DNA for the CDR3: TGTGCCAGCAGTTTATTTCCGAGGACAGAACTTTATGGCTACACCTTC. As protein: CASSLFPRTELYGYTF.

V usage is TRBV7-2 and J usage is TRBJ2-2, with D possibly TRBD1 on 5 matching bases. With 0 bases removed from V and 3 bases from J, the gap between germline ends came to 17 bases. The length of the CDR3 is 18 residues. Germline loops: CDR1 SGHTA, CDR2 FQGNSA. CDR3 residues: CASSLAGVRRSDTGELFF. CDR3 bases: TGTGCCAGCAGCTTAGCAGGGGTCCGCCGCTCCGACACCGGGGAGCTGTTTTTT.

The J gene is TRBJ2-5, the V gene TRBV11-3; TRBD2 might be the D (5 bases). Germline CDR1 and CDR2: SGHNT and YENEEA. Trimming took 6 bases from V and 4 from J, leaving 9 bases between them. The CDR3 covers 12 residues. CDR3 coding DNA: TGTGCCAGCAGTTTGAGGGCAGAGACCCAGTACTTC. It is translated as CASSLRAETQYF.

The V call is TRBV4-2, the J call TRBJ2-1, with 8 bases identical to TRBD2. The CDR3 loop spans 16 amino acids. V lost 4 bases and J lost 7; bases outside the gene matches: 12. Germline CDR1 LGHNA, CDR2 YNFKEQ. CDR3 protein: CASSRKREMLRNEQFF. In DNA form, the CDR3 reads TGTGCCAGCAGCCGAAAGCGGGAGATGCTAAGGAATGAGCAGTTCTTC.

The chain is built from TRBV6-1 and TRBJ2-3; no reliable D call. Germline CDR1 reads MNHNS; CDR2 reads SASEGT. V was pared by 2 bases and J by 5 bases, with 8 bases between. The CDR3 is 13 residues long. CDR3 bases: TGTGCCAGCAGTGAATTAGATCGAGATACGCAGTATTTT. Its translation is CASSELDRDTQYF.

The chain links TRBV4-3 to TRBJ1-1; the match to TRBD1 covers 7 bases. This CDR3 spans 15 amino acids. J lost 3 bases, V lost 0 bases, and 4 bases had no gene match. CDR1 is LGHNA and CDR2 is YSLEER in the germline V gene. The CDR3 DNA is TGCGCCAGCAGCCAAGAAGGTCAGGGGGACACTGAAGCTTTCTTT. Residues: CASSQEGQGDTEAFF.

The V call is TRBV27, the J call TRBJ2-7; 9 bases align to TRBD2. J lost 0 bases, V lost 4 bases, and 4 bases had no gene match. The CDR3 has 15 residues. Germline V gene sequence: CDR1 MNHEY, CDR2 SMNVEV (reference sequence). CDR3 sequence (DNA): TGTGCCAGCAGTTATAGCGGGGGTAGCTCCTACGAGCAGTACTTC. Its protein product is CASSYSGGSSYEQYF.